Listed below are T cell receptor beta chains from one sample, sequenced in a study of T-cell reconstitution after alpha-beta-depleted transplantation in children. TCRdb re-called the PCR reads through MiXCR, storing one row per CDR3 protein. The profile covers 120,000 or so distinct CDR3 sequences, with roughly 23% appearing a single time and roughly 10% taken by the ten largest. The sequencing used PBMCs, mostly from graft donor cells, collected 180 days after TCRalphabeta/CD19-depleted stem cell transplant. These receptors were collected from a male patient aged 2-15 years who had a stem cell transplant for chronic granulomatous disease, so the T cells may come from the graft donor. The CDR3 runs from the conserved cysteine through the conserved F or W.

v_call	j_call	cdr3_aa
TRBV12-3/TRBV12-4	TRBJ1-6	CASSFGQGRSYNSPLHF
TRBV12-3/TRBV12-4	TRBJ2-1	CASSAGLNEQFF
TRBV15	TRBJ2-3	CATSRMGLTSGGTDTQYF
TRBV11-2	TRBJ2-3	CASSLGLGPTDTQYF
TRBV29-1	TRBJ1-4	CSVELGRAKLRKSEKLFF
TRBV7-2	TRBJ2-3	CASSSQPGQLAGGPWEDTQYF
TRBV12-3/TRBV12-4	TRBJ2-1	CASSLASGRLNEQFF
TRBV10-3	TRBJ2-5	CAIRPTDQETQYF
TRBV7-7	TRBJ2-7	CASSRDRGPAYEQYF
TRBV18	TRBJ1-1	CASSTTGCGDTEAFF
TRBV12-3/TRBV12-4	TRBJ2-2	CASTKWGLDTGELFF
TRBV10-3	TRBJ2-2	CAIGAGVTGELFF
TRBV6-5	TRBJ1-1	CASSWAGRNTEAFF
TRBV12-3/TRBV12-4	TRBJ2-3	CASTLEGDTQYF
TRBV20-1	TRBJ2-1	CSARAVAGGTYNEQFF
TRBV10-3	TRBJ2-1	CAITKGRASSYNEQFF
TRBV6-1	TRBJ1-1	CASTKGYMNTEAFF
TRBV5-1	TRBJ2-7	CASSLAGSYEQYF
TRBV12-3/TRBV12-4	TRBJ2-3	CASSLNLGGLTDTQYF
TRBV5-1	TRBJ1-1	CASSLNGRMNTEAFF
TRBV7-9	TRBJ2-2	CASSGTGLVTGELFF
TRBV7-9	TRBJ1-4	CASSLNGRNEKLFF
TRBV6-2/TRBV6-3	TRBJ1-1	CASSYSYRNTEAFF
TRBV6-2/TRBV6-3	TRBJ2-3	CASRPFGGSTDTQYF
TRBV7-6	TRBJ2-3	CASSSRFRDRHTDTQYF
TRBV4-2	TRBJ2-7	CASSQVFSGAYEQYF
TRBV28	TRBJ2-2	CASSQGLRELFF
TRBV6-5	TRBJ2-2	CASSYLPGANTGELFF
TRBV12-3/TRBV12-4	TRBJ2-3	CASSSSLTTQYF
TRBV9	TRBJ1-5	CASSQTGTGEPQHF
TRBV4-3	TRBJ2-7	CASSQDFLLAGVYEQYF
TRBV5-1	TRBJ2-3	CASSLELDLNTDTQYF
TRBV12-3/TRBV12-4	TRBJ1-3	CTSSFTQVGGNTIYF
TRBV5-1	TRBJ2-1	CASSYGRPRGSYNEQFF
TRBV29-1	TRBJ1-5	CSVEGGENQPQHF
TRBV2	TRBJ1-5	CASSLRGQGNQPQHF
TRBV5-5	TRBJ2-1	CASSLARVNEQFF
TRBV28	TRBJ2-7	CASSKTSGSGTYEQYF
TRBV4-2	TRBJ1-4	CASSQGVGSGQGGEKLFF
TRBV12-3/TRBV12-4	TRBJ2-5	CAIKGGSGGQETQYF
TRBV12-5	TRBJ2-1	CASGLRGNEQFF
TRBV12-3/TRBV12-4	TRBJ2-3	CASSSRQGPDTQYF
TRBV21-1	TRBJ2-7	CASFMRGRGPTYEQYF
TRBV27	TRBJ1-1	CASSFGDREGTEAFF
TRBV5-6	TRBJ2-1	CASSWGARYNEQFF
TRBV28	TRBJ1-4	CASSLGGLYEKLFF
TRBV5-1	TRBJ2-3	CASSLGQARTDTQYF
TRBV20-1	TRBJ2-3	CSARPYSGQGGTDTQYF
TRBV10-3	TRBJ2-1	CAIGLAGDVSYNEQFF
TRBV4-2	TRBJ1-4	CASSQGEEKLFF
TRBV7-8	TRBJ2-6	CASSSYRDTGANVLTF
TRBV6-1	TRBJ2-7	CASRTGDRAHEQYF
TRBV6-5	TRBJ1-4	CASSYSFTISTNEKLFF
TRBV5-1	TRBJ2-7	CASSNGAGYEQYF
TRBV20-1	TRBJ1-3	CSARDGGTGGNTIYF